This T cell receptor (beta chain) was sequenced in a study of vaccination effects on CD4 cells after COVID-19. Germline V gives CDR1 SNHLY, CDR2 FYNNEI. V trimming: 3 bases; J trimming: 9 bases; junction bases outside the gene matches: 5. The CDR3 has 14 residues. Study observations and caveats: Within healthy vaccinees, only 1 of 255 vaccine-induced clones displayed cross-reactivity with common cold coronaviruses. The study got few convalescent patients and did not collect any early post-infection timepoints. Whether induced by infection or by vaccine, clones showed marked clonal contraction late after vaccination.

Profiled with immunoSEQ multiplex PCR; TCRdb holds only in-frame clones, not every one. The data hold tens of thousands of clones, with roughly 78% observed a single time. On this clone: Its antigen remains unidentified.

Expansion of antigen-specific CD4+ T cells with viral peptide pools was carried out by the ViraFEST assay before sequencing. The culture ran for around ten days before CD4+ T cells were isolated. Recipients of the vaccine had no prior SARS-CoV-2 infection and negative nucleocapsid antibodies. Half-medium changes using IL-2 medium occurred on days 3 and 7. This sample comprised CD4+ T cells from PBMCs cultured with HCoV-OC43 spike peptides, obtained before COVID-19 vaccination. The subset was: HCoV-OC43 spike overlapping peptide pool stimulation. The receptor's source is a human donor who received a COVID-19 vaccine. The chain joins TRBV2 to TRBJ1-6; 7 bases map to TRBD1. The CDR3 here is CASSETGFPSPLHF. The CDR3 coding sequence is TGTGCCAGCAGTGAGACAGGGTTTCCTTCACCCCTCCACTTT.